The rows below give T cell receptor beta chains drawn from one sample of a study of regulatory T cells in long-lasting Graves disease. TCRdb used MiXCR to reprocess the multiplex PCR reads, holding one entry per CDR3 protein. The sample records around 400,000 distinct CDR3 sequences, 15% being singletons. Sequenced material: peripheral blood mononuclear cells (PBMCs), taken at new diagnosis, from a patient treated with antithyroid drugs. The receptors stem from a female donor with Graves disease. The CDR3 runs from the conserved cysteine through the conserved F or W. The order of the fields is CDR3 length, clone size, V gene, J gene, D gene, CDR3 DNA, CDR3 protein. A D gene is named only where the DNA matches it firmly. Expanded clones get a size class; other rows say once, few or many, or leave the size out.

15	-	TRBV3-1	TRBJ2-7	-	TGTGCCAGCAGCCAAGATCGGCTTTCATCCTACGAGCAGTACTTC	CASSQDRLSSYEQYF
15	-	TRBV2	TRBJ1-1	-	TGTGCCAGCACCCCTCTAACTGGGGGGAACACTGAAGCTTTCTTT	CASTPLTGGNTEAFF
16	-	TRBV18	TRBJ2-1	TRBD1	TGTGCCAGTTCAAGGGATCGGGACAGTGTCGTTAATGAGCAGTTCTTC	CASSRDRDSVVNEQFF
14	many	TRBV6-2/TRBV6-3	TRBJ1-2	-	TGTGCCAGCAGCTACAGGGCCGACGGCTATGGCTACACCTTC	CASSYRADGYGYTF
12	-	TRBV20-1	TRBJ2-5	-	TGCAGTGCTTCCGACAGGCAAGAGACCCAGTACTTC	CSASDRQETQYF
13	-	TRBV30	TRBJ2-5	-	TGTGCCTGGACGGACGGATCTCAAGAGACCCAGTACTTC	CAWTDGSQETQYF
17	many	TRBV12-3/TRBV12-4	TRBJ1-5	-	TGTGCCAGCAGTTTTGACAGCTACCAGGGGTGGGGTCAGCCCCAGCATTTT	CASSFDSYQGWGQPQHF
16	-	TRBV7-2	TRBJ2-3	-	TGTGCCAGCAGCTTAGAGGCTACTACTAGCACAGATACGCAGTATTTT	CASSLEATTSTDTQYF
16	-	TRBV6-2/TRBV6-3	TRBJ2-1	TRBD1	TGTGCCAGCAGGAGCAACCGGGACAGGCAAGACAATGAGCAGTTCTTC	CASRSNRDRQDNEQFF
16	many	TRBV28	TRBJ1-2	-	TGTGCCAGCAGTTCCCATTCGGAAGGCCCCGAGGGTGGCTACACCTTC	CASSSHSEGPEGGYTF
17	many	TRBV4-1	TRBJ2-1	TRBD2	TGCGCCAGCAGCCCGAGGACTAGCCAAAGCTCCTACAATGAGCAGTTCTTC	CASSPRTSQSSYNEQFF
14	few	TRBV6-2/TRBV6-3	TRBJ2-2	TRBD2	TGTGCCAGCAAGGCAGCGGGGGACACCGGGGAGCTGTTTTTT	CASKAAGDTGELFF
15	many	TRBV5-1	TRBJ2-2	-	TGCGCCAGCAGCTTTCGGATGGCGAACACCGGGGAGCTGTTTTTT	CASSFRMANTGELFF
16	few	TRBV7-3	TRBJ1-1	TRBD1	TGTGCCAGCAGCCCTGGGGGGGGGACAGCGAACACTGAAGCTTTCTTT	CASSPGGGTANTEAFF
14	many	TRBV11-3	TRBJ1-1	-	TGTGCCAGCAGCTTAGGGGGGTCGAGCACTGAAGCTTTCTTT	CASSLGGSSTEAFF
13	many	TRBV7-2	TRBJ1-2	-	TGTGCCAGCAGCCTAAGGACTTACTATGGCTACACCTTC	CASSLRTYYGYTF
16	-	TRBV20-1	TRBJ2-3	TRBD2	TGCAGTGCTAGACCGACAGCGGGGGGCCCCACAGATACGCAGTATTTT	CSARPTAGGPTDTQYF
13	many	TRBV15	TRBJ1-1	-	TGTGCCACCAGCAGAGATCAAGACAGCGAAGCTTTCTTT	CATSRDQDSEAFF
19	many	TRBV6-2/TRBV6-3	TRBJ2-4	TRBD2	TGTGCCAGCAGCCCACTGGGGTTTGCTAGCGGGAGGGCCAAAAACATTCAGTACTTC	CASSPLGFASGRAKNIQYF
14	few	TRBV6-1	TRBJ2-2	-	TGTGCCAGCAATATTGACAGAAACACCGGGGAGCTGTTTTTT	CASNIDRNTGELFF
16	many	TRBV7-2	TRBJ2-5	TRBD1	TGTGCCAGCAGCTTATCAGAGACAGGGGGTCAAGAGACCCAGTACTTC	CASSLSETGGQETQYF
14	-	TRBV7-9	TRBJ2-7	-	TGTGCCAGCAGCTTTTCCCAGAGCTCCTACGAGCAGTACTTC	CASSFSQSSYEQYF
14	many	TRBV29-1	TRBJ2-7	TRBD1	TGCAGCGCAAAAAGGGGGCATGGCTTCGACGAGCAGTACTTC	CSAKRGHGFDEQYF
15	-	TRBV15	TRBJ2-2	-	TGTGCCACCAGCAGAGTAGGGCCAAACACCGGGGAGCTGTTTTTT	CATSRVGPNTGELFF
11	few	TRBV19	TRBJ1-1	-	TGTGCCAGTAAACTACAGGCTGAAGCTTTCTTT	CASKLQAEAFF
13	-	TRBV27	TRBJ2-7	TRBD1	TGTGCCAGCACCGCGGGACAGGGAAGCGAGCAGTACTTC	CASTAGQGSEQYF
15	few	TRBV3-1	TRBJ1-1	-	TGTGCCAGCGCCAGGGGCCGCGGCGGGAACACTGAAGCTTTCTTT	CASARGRGGNTEAFF
13	many	TRBV13	TRBJ1-2	-	TGTGCCAGCGACTCAAAAGCAGGCGGAGGCTACACCTTC	CASDSKAGGGYTF
14	many	TRBV27	TRBJ1-3	-	TGTGCCAGCAGTTCCGCATACTCTGGAAACACCATATATTTT	CASSSAYSGNTIYF
18	-	TRBV19	TRBJ1-3	-	TGTGCCAGTAGTATAGATCTTGAGCCGCCATACTCTGGAAACACCATATATTTT	CASSIDLEPPYSGNTIYF
19	many	TRBV27	TRBJ1-2	-	TGTGCCAGCAGTTTATTCCCCCCCCCCCCCGGTCCAGCCAACTATGGCTACACCTTC	CASSLFPPPPGPANYGYTF
14	few	TRBV9	TRBJ1-1	-	TGTGCCAGCAGCGGGGGAGGGGTGAGCACTGAAGCTTTCTTT	CASSGGGVSTEAFF
15	few	TRBV6-5	TRBJ2-2	-	TGTGCCAGCAGTTCCCGGAGACACCTCACCGGGGAGCTGTTTTTT	CASSSRRHLTGELFF
14	many	TRBV7-9	TRBJ2-7	-	TGTGCCAGCAGCTACCAAGGGAGGTCCTACGAGCAGTACTTC	CASSYQGRSYEQYF
15	many	TRBV7-9	TRBJ1-1	-	TGTGCCAGCAGCTCACCCCAGGGGATGAACACTGAAGCTTTCTTT	CASSSPQGMNTEAFF
14	many	TRBV12-3/TRBV12-4	TRBJ1-1	-	TGTGCCAGCATCGAAGGGGGGAAGAACACTGAAGCTTTCTTT	CASIEGGKNTEAFF
14	many	TRBV10-3	TRBJ1-2	TRBD1	TGTGCCATCAGTGAGGACAGGGGTTTAAGGGGCTACACCTTC	CAISEDRGLRGYTF
14	-	TRBV5-1	TRBJ1-1	-	TGCGCCAGCAGCTTGGAGGCAGTGAACACTGAAGCTTTCTTT	CASSLEAVNTEAFF
16	many	TRBV20-1	TRBJ2-5	TRBD2	TGCAGTGCTAGAGATGGGTTCCGGGAGGCCCAGCTTACCCAGTACTTC	CSARDGFREAQLTQYF
16	many	TRBV12-3/TRBV12-4	TRBJ1-2	-	TGTGCCAGCAGTTTAGCGACGGACTCCGTCGTCTATGGCTACACCTTC	CASSLATDSVVYGYTF
18	many	TRBV6-1	TRBJ1-2	-	TGTGCCAGCAGCTTCAATCCGGGACAAGGCCCAAAATTGCGGGGCTACACCTTC	CASSFNPGQGPKLRGYTF
17	many	TRBV9	TRBJ2-3	TRBD2	TGTGCCAGCAGCGTAGCGGGGGGGGGCGGAGCGGCAGATACGCAGTATTTT	CASSVAGGGGAADTQYF
13	many	TRBV20-1	TRBJ2-1	-	TGCAGTGCTTTGACTAGTATCTACAATGAGCAGTTCTTC	CSALTSIYNEQFF
16	many	TRBV6-1	TRBJ2-1	TRBD2	TGTGCCAGCAGTCCCCCCCCACTAGCGGACTACAATGAGCAGTTCTTC	CASSPPPLADYNEQFF
18	many	TRBV7-2	TRBJ2-5	TRBD2	TGTGCCAGCAGTCAGGGACTAGCGGGAACCCCATTGGTGGAGACCCAGTACTTC	CASSQGLAGTPLVETQYF
16	many	TRBV20-1	TRBJ2-7	TRBD2	TGCAGTGCTAGAGAGGGCGGGACTAGCGGGAGACACGAGCAGTACTTC	CSAREGGTSGRHEQYF
13	-	TRBV19	TRBJ1-2	-	TGTGCCAGTAGTATTAAGGGGGACTATGGCTACACCTTC	CASSIKGDYGYTF
14	few	TRBV7-9	TRBJ2-3	TRBD2	TGTGCCAGCGGGCCTAGCGGGAGCTCAGATACGCAGTATTTT	CASGPSGSSDTQYF
15	once	TRBV14	TRBJ2-3	TRBD2	TGTGCCAGCAGCTATAGCGAGCGGGGGACAGATACGCAGTATTTT	CASSYSERGTDTQYF